The 29 T cell receptor beta chains listed next were all sequenced from one sample in a study of cytomegalovirus exposure and HLA in healthy donors. The table came from immunoSEQ multiplex PCR; TCRdb's copy has only in-frame clones and leaves some out. The repertoire holds 250,000 to 300,000 clones, with about 90% as singletons. The sequencing input was PBMCs. Receptors originate from a woman under 30 in good health and CMV-seronegative.

The chain uses TRBV6-5 and TRBJ1-3; D unresolved. Germline values: CDR1 MNHEY, CDR2 SVGAGI. V lost 6 bases to trimming and J lost 2 bases, with 11 bases between them. CDR3 length equals 14 residues. CDR3 protein: CASSPGITGNTIYF. CDR3 coding DNA: TGTGCCAGCAGCCCGGGGATTACTGGAAACACCATATATTTT.

The V gene is TRBV11-3, the J gene TRBJ2-1, with a tentative D call TRBD2 (5 bases). V lost 1 base to trimming and J lost 2 bases, with 15 bases between them. The CDR3 has 17 residues. The germline CDR1 and CDR2 sequences are SGHNT and YENEEA. The CDR3 sequence: CASSLGIISEAYNEQFF. In DNA, the CDR3 is TGTGCCAGCAGCTTAGGAATTATTAGCGAGGCCTACAATGAGCAGTTCTTC.

The chain has TRBV9 and TRBJ2-7; 10 bases line up with TRBD1. Germline V gives CDR1 SGDLS, CDR2 YYNGEE. The CDR3 spans 15 residues. The ends lost 3 bases at V and 4 bases at J; junction bases unmatched: 7. In DNA form, the CDR3 reads TGTGCCAGCAGCGCGGGGACAGGGGTTGGTTACGAGCAGTACTTC. Translating it yields CASSAGTGVGYEQYF.

The gene calls are TRBV6-1 and TRBJ2-7; a weak D match, TRBD1 (6 bases). V lost 2 bases, J lost 0 bases, and 8 bases lay in between. Germline values: CDR1 MNHNS, CDR2 SASEGT. This CDR3 has 14 amino acids. The CDR3 DNA is TGTGCCAGCAGTGAAAGGGGGAGCTCCTACGAGCAGTACGTC. It is translated as CASSERGSSYEQYV.

The genes are TRBV7-8 and TRBJ2-3, with D unresolved. The CDR3 totals 13 residues. Per germline, CDR1 SGHVS and CDR2 FQNEAQ. V was shortened by 4 bases and J by 4 bases, with 9 bases between the two germline ends. CDR3 loop: CASSSPGPDTQYF. DNA for the CDR3: TGTGCCAGCAGCTCCCCCGGTCCAGATACGCAGTATTTT.

This clone was detected once. The gene calls are TRBV6-4 and TRBJ1-6, with 7 bases fitting TRBD1. Trimming cost V 4 bases and J 0 bases; bases outside gene matches: 6. The V gene's germline CDR1 is MRHNA and CDR2 SNTAGT. The CDR3 runs to 17 residues. For the CDR3, the DNA is TGTGCCAGCAGTGCTCGGGACAGCTCCTCCTATAATTCACCCCTCCACTTT. Amino acid sequence: CASSARDSSSYNSPLHF.

The V call is TRBV6-1, the J call TRBJ2-7; D perhaps matches TRBD2 (5 bases). The CDR3 consists of 14 residues. CDR1 and CDR2 from the germline V gene are MNHNS and SASEGT. Trimming shortened V by 3 bases and J by 3 bases, and 12 bases separated the two germline ends. In DNA, the CDR3 is TGTGCCAGCAGTGATTCCCCGGGGTACTACGAGCAGTACGTC. Translation: CASSDSPGYYEQYV.

The genes are TRBV5-1 and TRBJ1-6; TRBD1 agrees at 8 bases. Looked up from germline, CDR1 is SGHRS and CDR2 is YFSETQ. The CDR3 has 17 residues. V trimming: 3 bases; J trimming: 7 bases; junction bases outside the gene matches: 12. The CDR3 nucleotides are TGCGCCAGCAGCTGGGGCCCGGAGACAGGGGACAATTCACCCCTCCACTTT. Translated: CASSWGPETGDNSPLHF.

This clone was found a few times. The chain has TRBV6-5 and TRBJ2-7, with no clear D. The germline gives CDR1 MNHEY, CDR2 SVGAGI. This CDR3 region has 14 residues. The V end was cut by 0 bases, the J end by 4 bases, with 10 bases between. The CDR3 nucleotides read TGTGCCAGCAGTTACTCGGGCTACCAATACGAGCAGTACTTC. It encodes CASSYSGYQYEQYF.

The rearrangement uses TRBV5-4 and TRBJ1-2; D gene uncertain. The CDR3 covers 13 residues. The ends were cut back, 2 bases at V and 6 bases at J, with 11 bases in the middle. The germline gives CDR1 SGHNT, CDR2 YYREEE (reference sequence). The CDR3 DNA is TGTGCCAGCAGCTTCACCCTCGCGGATGGCTACACCTTC. This codes for CASSFTLADGYTF.

With regard to this clone: Other DNA sequences in this sample translate to the same CDR3. This chain's CDR3 is CASSLGGITGELFF. The CDR3 DNA is TGTGCCAGCAGCTTAGGAGGAATCACCGGGGAGCTGTTTTTT. This chain links TRBV5-6 with TRBJ2-2; perhaps TRBD2 as D (5 bases). The CDR3 has 14 residues. Germline assignment: CDR1 SGHDT and CDR2 YYEEEE. V lost 2 bases to trimming and J lost 4 bases, with 9 bases between them.

The chain employs TRBV9 and TRBJ2-3; 9 positions agree with TRBD2. V was pared by 0 bases and J by 4 bases, with 9 bases of the junction left unmatched. Germline V lookup: CDR1 SGDLS, CDR2 YYNGEE. This CDR3 is 17 amino acids long. The CDR3 sequence: CASSVALRGGSADTQYF. In nucleotides, the CDR3 is TGTGCCAGCAGCGTAGCGCTGCGGGGGGGATCTGCAGATACGCAGTATTTT.

In its sample, this clone was seen once. This chain links TRBV6-5 with TRBJ2-3; 7 nucleotides line up with TRBD2. J gave up 4 bases and V 5 bases, and 3 bases lay outside the gene matches. Germline-derived CDR1 and CDR2 are MNHEY and SVGAGI. The CDR3 has 13 amino acids. The CDR3 nucleotides are TGTGCCAGCAGTACAGGACTAGCAGATACGCAGTATTTT. This sequence encodes CASSTGLADTQYF.

The chain recombines TRBV27 with TRBJ1-2, with D hard to call. Trimming pared 5 bases from V and 5 bases from J, leaving 15 bases between. Germline V gives CDR1 MNHEY, CDR2 SMNVEV (reference sequence). The CDR3 sequence is 14 residues long. The CDR3 is CASSPRGGGYGYTF. Here the CDR3 DNA reads TGTGCCAGCAGTCCCCGTGGTGGCGGATATGGCTACACCTTC.

This clone was detected a few times. The chain joins TRBV19 to TRBJ1-5; the match to TRBD1 covers 8 bases. This CDR3 spans 15 amino acids. Germline CDR1 and CDR2: LNHDA and SQIVND (reference sequence). V was pared by 1 base and J by 6 bases, with 5 bases of the junction left unmatched. The CDR3 coding sequence is TGTGCCAGTAGTATAGGCCAGGGGGCCAGTCAGCCCCAGCATTTT. This translates into CASSIGQGASQPQHF.

This clone was recorded a few times. The rearrangement uses TRBV6-1 and TRBJ2-7, with TRBD2 identical over 10 bases. Per germline, CDR1 MNHNS and CDR2 SASEGT. The CDR3 length is 14 residues. The V and J ends lost 6 bases and 2 bases, in that order; junction bases with no gene match: 4. CDR3 sequence reads: CASRVAGGTYEQYV. CDR3 nucleotide sequence: TGTGCCAGCAGGGTAGCGGGGGGAACCTACGAGCAGTACGTC.

V gene TRBV7-9 combines with J gene TRBJ1-6; D not resolved. Germline V gene lookup returns CDR1 SEHNR and CDR2 FQNEAQ (reference sequence). V was trimmed by 3 bases and J by 3 bases, leaving 9 bases between them. The CDR3 length is 15 residues. This CDR3 reads CASSFNRHYNSPLHF. The CDR3 nucleotides are TGTGCCAGCAGCTTCAACAGACACTATAATTCACCCCTCCACTTT.

J is TRBJ2-7 and V is TRBV5-6; unclear D gene. Between the trimmed V and J ends, which lost 0 bases and 4 bases, there was a span of 5 bases. Looked up from germline, CDR1 is SGHDT and CDR2 is YYEEEE. The CDR3 has 12 residues. CDR3 region: CASSLVSYEQYF. The CDR3 DNA sequence: TGTGCCAGCAGCTTGGTATCTTACGAGCAGTACTTC.

The gene calls are TRBV5-1 and TRBJ1-1; the D gene is possibly TRBD1 (5 bases). CDR1 and CDR2 (germline): SGHRS, YFSETQ. CDR3 size: 14 residues. Trimming stripped 0 bases from V and 5 bases from J, with 11 bases between. This chain's CDR3 is CASSLVGEGTEAFF. The CDR3 DNA follows: TGCGCCAGCAGCTTGGTAGGGGAAGGGACTGAAGCTTTCTTT.

The chain links TRBV29-1 to TRBJ2-5; a possible D gene is TRBD1 (6 bases). This CDR3 is built from 13 residues. Trimming stripped 4 bases from V and 4 bases from J, with 13 bases between. Germline CDR1 reads SQVTM; CDR2 reads ANQGSEA. The CDR3 sequence is CSVVKTGVETQYF. The CDR3 nucleotides read TGCAGCGTTGTAAAGACAGGAGTAGAGACCCAGTACTTC.

The CDR3 loop reads CASSLTGEDTQYF. The CDR3 DNA follows: TGCGCCAGCAGCTTAACAGGGGAAGATACGCAGTATTTT. This chain joins TRBV5-1 and TRBJ2-3; 7 nucleotides agree with TRBD1. This CDR3 is 13 amino acids long. Germline CDR1 is SGHRS and CDR2 is YFSETQ. J lost 5 bases, V lost 2 bases, and 2 bases had no gene match. The full variable domain, completed using reference TRBV5-1 and TRBJ2-3, is KAGVTQTPRYLIKTRGQQVTLSCSPISGHRSVSWYQQTPGQGLQFLFEYFSETQRNKGNFPGRFSGRQFSNSRSEMNVSTLELGDSALYLCASSLTGEDTQYFGPGTRLTVL.

J is TRBJ1-2 and V is TRBV4-1; perhaps TRBD1 as D (5 bases). V was cut by 0 bases and J by 6 bases, with 11 bases left in between. The CDR3 extends over 14 amino acids. Germline V lookup: CDR1 MGHRA, CDR2 YSYEKL. The CDR3 here is CASSQDVAGNGYTF. DNA of the CDR3: TGCGCCAGCAGCCAAGATGTGGCAGGGAATGGCTACACCTTC.

The V gene is TRBV6-6, the J gene TRBJ2-2; D not certain. V was trimmed by 5 bases and J by 4 bases, leaving 2 bases between them. The CDR3 covers 11 residues. Germline CDR1 MNHNY, CDR2 SVGAGI (reference sequence). The CDR3 here is CASSLTGELFF. The CDR3 nucleotides are TGTGCCAGCAGTCTCACCGGGGAGCTGTTTTTT.

The rearrangement joins TRBV5-6 to TRBJ2-1; 7 nucleotides line up with TRBD1. Germline CDR1 SGHDT, CDR2 YYEEEE. Trimming took 2 bases from V and 2 from J; bases not matched to a gene: 1. CDR3 length: 14 residues. CDR3 sequence: CASSFGTAYNEQFF. In DNA, the CDR3 is TGTGCCAGCAGCTTCGGGACAGCCTACAATGAGCAGTTCTTC.

The J gene is TRBJ1-4, the V gene TRBV7-9, with D possibly matching TRBD1 (6 bases). CDR3 length equals 14 residues. From germline, CDR1 is SEHNR and CDR2 FQNEAQ (reference sequence). Trimming cost V 6 bases and J 6 bases, with 14 bases left between them. The CDR3, as DNA: TGTGCCAGCAGGGGGCACAGGGTTGATGAAAAACTGTTTTTT. This gives the protein CASRGHRVDEKLFF. Looking up the rest from reference TRBV7-9 and TRBJ1-4 gives the full variable domain: DTGVSQNPRHKITKRGQNVTFRCDPISEHNRLYWYRQTLGQGPEFLTYFQNEAQLEKSRLLSDRFSAERPKGSFSTLEIQRTEQGDSAMYLCASRGHRVDEKLFFGSGTQLSVL.

This clone was seen only a few times. The chain uses TRBV28 and TRBJ2-2; D may be TRBD1 (5 bases). The CDR3 runs to 16 residues. V lost 6 bases, J lost 6 bases, and 20 bases lay in between. In germline, CDR1 is MDHEN, CDR2 SYDVKM. The CDR3 spells CASRKGQGTNSGELFF. The DNA of the CDR3 is TGTGCCAGCAGGAAAGGGCAGGGAACTAACTCCGGGGAGCTGTTTTTT.

V and J are TRBV7-2 and TRBJ2-1; TRBD1 is a possible D gene (6 bases). V lost 5 bases and J lost 9, with 17 bases in between. The length of the CDR3 is 14 residues. Germline CDR1 SGHTA, CDR2 FQGNSA. CDR3 sequence (DNA): TGTGCCAGCAGCCTAACCGGGACATATCGTGAGCAGTTCTTC. This encodes CASSLTGTYREQFF.

The rearrangement uses TRBV7-8 and TRBJ1-2; possible D gene TRBD1, 6 bases. Germline CDR1 is SGHVS and CDR2 is FQNEAQ. The CDR3 contains 14 residues. V lost 10 bases and J 0 bases, leaving 15 bases between the germline ends. Here the CDR3 reads CATARGGANYGYTF. Written as DNA, the CDR3 is TGTGCCACCGCGAGGGGGGGGGCTAACTATGGCTACACCTTC.

The J gene is TRBJ1-1, the V gene TRBV27; perhaps TRBD1 as D (5 bases). V was pared by 3 bases and J by 4 bases, with 24 bases between. The CDR3 covers 18 residues. CDR1 is MNHEY and CDR2 is SMNVEV in the germline V gene (reference sequence). CDR3 sequence reads: CASSFLAQGRVYGTEAFF. CDR3 sequence (DNA): TGTGCCAGCAGTTTCTTGGCCCAGGGTAGGGTGTACGGCACTGAAGCTTTCTTT.